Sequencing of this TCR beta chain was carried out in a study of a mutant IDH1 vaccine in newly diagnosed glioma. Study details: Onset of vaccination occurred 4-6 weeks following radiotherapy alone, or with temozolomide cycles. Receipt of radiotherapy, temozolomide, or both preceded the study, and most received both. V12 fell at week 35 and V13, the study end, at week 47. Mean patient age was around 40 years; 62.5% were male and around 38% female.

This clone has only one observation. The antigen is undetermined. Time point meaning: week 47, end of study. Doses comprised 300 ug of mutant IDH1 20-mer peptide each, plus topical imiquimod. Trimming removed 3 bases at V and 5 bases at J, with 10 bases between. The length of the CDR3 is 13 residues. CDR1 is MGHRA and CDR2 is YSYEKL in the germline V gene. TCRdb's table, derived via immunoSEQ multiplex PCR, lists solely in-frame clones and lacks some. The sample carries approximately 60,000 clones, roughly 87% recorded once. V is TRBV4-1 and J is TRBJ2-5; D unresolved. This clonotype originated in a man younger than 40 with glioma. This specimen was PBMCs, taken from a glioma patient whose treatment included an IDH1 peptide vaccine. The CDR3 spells CASSQRTKETQYF. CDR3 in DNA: TGCGCCAGCAGCCAGCGGACCAAGGAGACCCAGTACTTC.